This TCR beta chain was sequenced during a study of CD8 T cells in Susac syndrome. Overall study context: Among the sequenced Susac syndrome patients, about six had active disease while about eight were in remission.

V shed 2 bases and J shed 4 bases, with 17 bases lying between them. The CDR3 is 16 residues long. Germline V gene data show CDR1 as MGHDK and CDR2 as SYGVNS. Study outcomes and limitations: Clonal expansion involving Susac CD8+ cells peaked in TEMRA cells and active patients. Susac-specific public clones were found in total CD8+ and CD8+ TEMRA repertoires, numbering sixteen and five, respectively.

The patients with Susac syndrome were individuals who fulfilled the recently defined diagnostic criteria for disease that was either definite or probable. On this clonotype itself: Antigen unknown.

Random hexamers were used to reverse transcribe an amount of about 0.5 to 1 ug RNA. TCRdb re-derived calls from the immunoSEQ multiplex PCR reads in MiXCR, one entry per CDR3 protein. The sample has tens of thousands of distinct CDR3 sequences; roughly 92% are singletons. Sequencing used CD8+ T cells from PBMCs. The genes are TRBV25-1 and TRBJ1-1; D is possibly TRBD1 (6 bases). This sequence originates from a human donor with Susac syndrome. The CDR3 sequence: CASSERWGARGTEAFF. The CDR3 nucleotides read TGTGCCAGCAGTGAAAGGTGGGGGGCTCGGGGCACTGAAGCTTTCTTT.